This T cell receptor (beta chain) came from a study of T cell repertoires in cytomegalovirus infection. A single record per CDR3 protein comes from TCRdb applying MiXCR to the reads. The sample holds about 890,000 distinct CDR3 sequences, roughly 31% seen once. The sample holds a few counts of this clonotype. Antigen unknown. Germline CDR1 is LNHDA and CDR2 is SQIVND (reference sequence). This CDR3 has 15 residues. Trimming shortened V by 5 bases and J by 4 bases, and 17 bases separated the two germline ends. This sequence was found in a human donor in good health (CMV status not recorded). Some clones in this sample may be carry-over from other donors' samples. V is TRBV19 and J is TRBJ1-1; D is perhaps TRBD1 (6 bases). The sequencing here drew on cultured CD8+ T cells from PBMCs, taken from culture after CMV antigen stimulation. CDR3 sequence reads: CASSVTGTTGTEAFF. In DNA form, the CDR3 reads TGTGCCAGTAGTGTAACCGGGACAACGGGCACTGAAGCTTTCTTT.